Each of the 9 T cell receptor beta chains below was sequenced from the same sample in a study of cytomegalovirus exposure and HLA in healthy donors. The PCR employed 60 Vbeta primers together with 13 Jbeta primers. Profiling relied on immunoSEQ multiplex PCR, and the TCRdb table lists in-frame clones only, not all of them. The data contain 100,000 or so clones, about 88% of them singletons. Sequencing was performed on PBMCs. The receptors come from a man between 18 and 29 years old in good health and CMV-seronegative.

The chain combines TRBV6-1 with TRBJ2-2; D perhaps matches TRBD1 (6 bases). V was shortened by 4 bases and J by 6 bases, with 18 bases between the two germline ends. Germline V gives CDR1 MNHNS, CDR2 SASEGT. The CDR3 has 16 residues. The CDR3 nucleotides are TGTGCCAGCAGTGGGCTGGGGGCGAATGGTCCCGGGGAGCTGTTTTTT. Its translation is CASSGLGANGPGELFF.

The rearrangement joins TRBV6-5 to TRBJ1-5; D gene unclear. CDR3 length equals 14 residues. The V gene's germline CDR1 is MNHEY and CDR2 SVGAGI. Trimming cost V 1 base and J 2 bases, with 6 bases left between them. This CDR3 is CASSYLGGNQPQHF. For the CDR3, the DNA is TGTGCCAGCAGTTACTTGGGAGGCAATCAGCCCCAGCATTTT.

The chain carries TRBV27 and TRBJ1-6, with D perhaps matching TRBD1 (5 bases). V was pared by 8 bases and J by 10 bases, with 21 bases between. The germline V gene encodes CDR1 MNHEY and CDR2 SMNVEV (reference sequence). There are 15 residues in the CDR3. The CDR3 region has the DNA TGTGCCAGCGGGCCATGGACATTAAATCCATCACCCCTCCACTTT. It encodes CASGPWTLNPSPLHF.

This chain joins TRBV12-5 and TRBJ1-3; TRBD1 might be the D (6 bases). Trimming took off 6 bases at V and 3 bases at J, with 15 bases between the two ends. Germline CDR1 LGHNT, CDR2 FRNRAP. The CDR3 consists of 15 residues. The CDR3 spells CASGILQGFGNTIYF. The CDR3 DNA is TGTGCTAGTGGGATTCTACAGGGCTTTGGAAACACCATATATTTT.

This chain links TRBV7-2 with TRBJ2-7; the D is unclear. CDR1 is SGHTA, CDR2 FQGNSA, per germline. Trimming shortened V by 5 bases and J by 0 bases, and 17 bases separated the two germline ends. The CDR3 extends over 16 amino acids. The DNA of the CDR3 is TGTGCCAGCAGCCTGGAGTGGTCTACCCGCTCCTACGAGCAGTACTTC. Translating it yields CASSLEWSTRSYEQYF.

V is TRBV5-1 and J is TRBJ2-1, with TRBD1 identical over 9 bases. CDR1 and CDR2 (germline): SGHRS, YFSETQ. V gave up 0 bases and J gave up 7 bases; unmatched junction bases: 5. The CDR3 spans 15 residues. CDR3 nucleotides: TGCGCCAGCAGCTTGGCGGGACAGGGTAGAAATGAGCAGTTCTTC. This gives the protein CASSLAGQGRNEQFF.

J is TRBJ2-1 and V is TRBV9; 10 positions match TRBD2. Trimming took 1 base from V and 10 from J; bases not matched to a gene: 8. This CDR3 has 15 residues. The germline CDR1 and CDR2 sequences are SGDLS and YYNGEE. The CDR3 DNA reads TGTGCCAGCAGCGTATCCCCTAGCGGGAGAGGAGAGCAGTTCTTC. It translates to CASSVSPSGRGEQFF.

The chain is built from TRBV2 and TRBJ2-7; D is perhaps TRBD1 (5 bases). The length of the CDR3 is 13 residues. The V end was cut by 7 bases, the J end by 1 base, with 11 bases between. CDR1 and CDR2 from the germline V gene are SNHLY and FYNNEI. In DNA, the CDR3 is TGTGCCAGCACTTGGACACAATCCTACGAGCAGTACTTC. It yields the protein CASTWTQSYEQYF.

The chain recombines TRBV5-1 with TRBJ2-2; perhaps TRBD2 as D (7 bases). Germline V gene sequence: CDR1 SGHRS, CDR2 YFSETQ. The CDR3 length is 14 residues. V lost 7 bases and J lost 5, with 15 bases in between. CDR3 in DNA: TGCGCCAGCCGGTCGGGGGGCGCAACCGGGGAGCTGTTTTTT. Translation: CASRSGGATGELFF.